This is a list of T cell receptor beta chains from one sample in a study of shared clonotypes between healthy human individuals. Profiling relied on immunoSEQ multiplex PCR, and the TCRdb table lists in-frame clones only, not all of them. This sample has some 790,000 clones, with 72% found just once. Sequenced: memory CD4+ T cells sorted from blood. Receptors were obtained from a woman aged 25 to 39 in good health. Both conserved end residues are part of each CDR3. Each record gives: D gene, V gene, clone size, J gene, CDR3 protein, CDR3 DNA. A D gene is named only where the DNA matches it firmly. Clone size is shown for a subset of rows, as once, few, many or a class of expanded clone.

.	TRBV11-2	.	TRBJ2-1	CASSGYNEQFF	TGTGCCAGCAGTGGGTACAATGAGCAGTTCTTC
.	TRBV5-6	.	TRBJ1-6	CASTADRRTPLHF	TGTGCCAGCACCGCCGACAGGAGGACACCCCTCCACTTT
.	TRBV6-6	few	TRBJ2-1	CASREQSTSLNEQFF	TGTGCCAGCAGGGAACAAAGCACCTCCCTCAATGAGCAGTTCTTC
TRBD1	TRBV5-6	.	TRBJ1-1	CASSSGDRPLMAFF	TGTGCCAGCAGCTCAGGGGACAGGCCCCTGATGGCTTTCTTT
.	TRBV6-5	.	TRBJ2-7	CASSSPGRGGYEQYF	TGTGCCAGCAGTTCGCCCGGGAGAGGGGGCTACGAGCAGTACTTC
.	TRBV19	.	TRBJ2-7	CASSIGGLDEQYF	TGTGCCAGTAGTATTGGGGGCCTCGACGAGCAGTACTTC
TRBD1	TRBV4-1	.	TRBJ1-1	CASSQGEGAVRSIF	TGCGCCAGCAGCCAAGGAGAGGGGGCAGTTCGCTCGATCTTT
TRBD2	TRBV18	.	TRBJ2-3	CASSPQGLGTDTQYF	TGTGCCAGCTCACCGCAGGGACTAGGCACAGATACGCAGTATTTT
.	TRBV9	.	TRBJ2-1	CASSAHSYEQFF	TGTGCCAGCAGCGCCCACTCCTATGAGCAGTTCTTC
.	TRBV7-1	.	TRBJ2-3	CASSQDTGTGSFDTQYF	TGTGCCAGCAGCCAAGACACCGGGACGGGTAGCTTTGATACGCAGTATTTT
TRBD1	TRBV27	.	TRBJ1-2	CASSLKVSRQQGIGYTF	TGTGCCAGCAGTTTAAAGGTTTCCCGCCAACAGGGGATTGGCTACACCTTC
TRBD1	TRBV28	.	TRBJ2-1	CASSLFPRTGLYNEQFF	TGTGCCAGCAGTTTATTTCCGAGGACAGGTCTGTACAATGAGCAGTTCTTC
TRBD2	TRBV5-4	once	TRBJ2-2	CASSSLAGPGELFF	TGTGCCAGCAGCTCCTTAGCGGGACCCGGGGAGCTGTTTTTT
TRBD1	TRBV28	.	TRBJ2-7	CATRTGYGRGEQYF	TGTGCCACCCGGACAGGGTATGGTCGCGGCGAGCAGTACTTC
TRBD1	TRBV2	.	TRBJ2-3	CASSSQGASTDTQYF	TGTGCCAGCAGTTCACAGGGGGCATCAACAGATACGCAGTATTTT
.	TRBV19	.	TRBJ2-7	CASSIGVLGRDTYEQYF	TGTGCCAGTAGTATAGGAGTCCTCGGCCGGGACACCTACGAGCAGTACTTC
.	TRBV28	.	TRBJ2-1	CASSLGWLSSYNEQFF	TGTGCCAGCAGTTTGGGATGGTTGAGCTCCTACAATGAGCAGTTCTTC
.	TRBV29-1	.	TRBJ2-2	CSGLGPNTGELFF	TGCAGCGGTCTAGGTCCGAACACCGGGGAGCTGTTTTTT
.	TRBV18	.	TRBJ2-1	CASSRKWGDEQFF	TGTGCCAGCTCAAGGAAATGGGGGGATGAGCAGTTCTTC
TRBD2	TRBV11-1	.	TRBJ2-3	CASSILAGGRTDTQYF	TGTGCCAGCAGCATACTAGCGGGAGGGCGCACAGATACGCAGTATTTT
TRBD1	TRBV28	once	TRBJ1-5	CASSTTGGAGQPQHF	TGTGCCAGCAGTACCACAGGGGGCGCGGGTCAGCCCCAGCATTTT
.	TRBV2	many	TRBJ2-1	CASLSENSYNEQFF	TGTGCCAGCCTTAGTGAGAACTCCTACAATGAGCAGTTCTTC
.	TRBV11-2	.	TRBJ2-1	CASSSSPGTESKQFF	TGTGCCAGCAGCTCGTCACCCGGGACCGAATCGAAGCAGTTCTTC
.	TRBV5-6	.	TRBJ1-2	CASSRFDYGYTF	TGTGCCAGCAGCCGTTTTGACTATGGCTACACCTTC
TRBD1	TRBV27	.	TRBJ1-5	CASSLAGQGVQPQHF	TGTGCCAGCAGTTTAGCCGGACAGGGGGTTCAGCCCCAGCATTTT
.	TRBV10-3	.	TRBJ1-1	CAIASGGATEAFF	TGTGCCATCGCGTCTGGGGGTGCCACTGAAGCTTTCTTT
.	TRBV5-1	.	TRBJ2-3	CASSLGGGGPDTQYF	TGCGCCAGCAGCTTGGGCGGAGGGGGTCCAGATACGCAGTATTTT
.	TRBV29-1	.	TRBJ1-3	CSVEQSSGNTIYF	TGCAGCGTTGAACAGAGCTCTGGAAACACCATATATTTT
TRBD1	TRBV5-1	few	TRBJ1-2	CASSRTGGNYGYTF	TGCGCCAGCAGCCGGACAGGCGGGAACTATGGCTACACCTTC
.	TRBV11-2	few	TRBJ2-3	CASSLDITGDTQYF	TGTGCCAGCAGCTTAGATATCACAGGCGATACGCAGTATTTT
.	TRBV19	.	TRBJ1-2	CASSPQGYGYTF	TGTGCCAGTAGTCCACAGGGATATGGCTACACCTTC
TRBD2	TRBV28	.	TRBJ2-7	CASSRKLAHAYEQYF	TGTGCCAGCAGCCGTAAACTAGCGCACGCCTACGAGCAGTACTTC
TRBD1	TRBV6-1	few	TRBJ1-4	CAIRDRVEKLFF	TGTGCCATCCGGGACAGGGTCGAAAAACTGTTTTTT
.	TRBV28	.	TRBJ1-3	CASSLNRALSGNTIYF	TGTGCCAGCAGTTTAAATCGGGCACTCTCTGGAAACACCATATATTTT
TRBD1	TRBV6-5	once	TRBJ2-7	CASSPSGTGSYEQYF	TGTGCCAGCAGTCCTTCCGGGACAGGGTCCTACGAGCAGTACTTC
.	TRBV20-1	.	TRBJ2-3	CSASVDTQYF	TGCAGTGCCTCGGTCGATACGCAGTATTTT
TRBD2	TRBV11-2	.	TRBJ2-1	CASSQLAGNEQFF	TGTGCCAGCAGCCAACTAGCGGGAAACGAGCAGTTCTTC
.	TRBV28	.	TRBJ1-6	CASSVSYNSPLHF	TGTGCCAGCAGCGTCTCCTATAATTCACCCCTCCACTTT
.	TRBV10-3	few	TRBJ1-3	CAIKGEGNTIYF	TGTGCCATCAAGGGTGAAGGAAACACCATATATTTT
.	TRBV7-2	.	TRBJ2-5	CASSLSGLKDRKTQYF	TGTGCCAGCAGCTTATCGGGACTCAAAGACCGCAAGACCCAGTACTTC
.	TRBV28	.	TRBJ2-7	CASQEGRYEQYF	TGTGCCAGCCAGGAGGGCCGGTACGAGCAGTACTTC
.	TRBV6-5	few	TRBJ2-7	CASSSLRQATYEQYF	TGTGCCAGCAGTTCTCTACGACAGGCCACCTACGAGCAGTACTTC
TRBD2	TRBV29-1	.	TRBJ2-1	CSVDSGLAGLSYNEQFF	TGCAGCGTTGATTCTGGATTAGCGGGATTGTCCTACAATGAGCAGTTCTTC
.	TRBV27	.	TRBJ2-1	CASSRRPAGTSYNEQFF	TGTGCCAGCAGTCGCCGCCCGGCAGGGACTTCCTACAATGAGCAGTTCTTC
TRBD2	TRBV9	.	TRBJ2-1	CASSKQPGLAGGPGFDEQFF	TGTGCCAGCAGCAAACAACCGGGACTAGCGGGAGGGCCGGGTTTCGATGAGCAGTTCTTC
.	TRBV21-1	many	TRBJ1-3	CASRRTRSGNTIYF	TGTGCCAGCAGAAGAACCCGTTCTGGAAACACCATATATTTT
.	TRBV28	.	TRBJ1-3	CASREIRGGNTIYF	TGTGCCAGCAGAGAAATAAGGGGAGGAAACACCATATATTTT
TRBD2	TRBV27	few	TRBJ2-7	CASSLGLAGYEQYF	TGTGCCAGCAGTTTGGGGCTAGCGGGATACGAGCAGTACTTC
TRBD1	TRBV6-5	.	TRBJ1-2	CASRKGAHYGYTF	TGTGCCAGCAGAAAGGGGGCCCACTATGGCTACACCTTC
.	TRBV28	.	TRBJ2-1	CASSSNRWRQFF	TGTGCCAGCAGTTCCAACCGGTGGAGGCAGTTCTTC
TRBD1	TRBV19	few	TRBJ1-5	CASKGGQGNQPQHF	TGTGCCAGTAAGGGGGGACAGGGTAATCAGCCCCAGCATTTT
.	TRBV5-1	.	TRBJ2-5	CASSLGPSEETQYF	TGCGCCAGCAGCTTGGGTCCTAGTGAAGAGACCCAGTACTTC
TRBD1	TRBV5-1	few	TRBJ2-7	CASSSSGQIYEQYF	TGCGCCAGCAGCTCTTCGGGACAGATCTACGAGCAGTACTTC
.	TRBV9	.	TRBJ2-1	CASSVTGLDNEQFF	TGTGCCAGCAGCGTAACAGGACTCGATAATGAGCAGTTCTTC
.	TRBV18	.	TRBJ2-7	CASSPEAGNWAYEQYF	TGTGCCAGCTCACCAGAGGCAGGGAATTGGGCCTACGAGCAGTACTTC